The text below deals with one T cell receptor (beta chain). This specimen belongs to a study of blood T cell repertoires in COVID-19. Overall study context: Samples of COVID-19 (acute and convalescent) were obtained from the United States, Italy and Spain. PBMCs, B-cell-depleted T cells, or T cells were the source of the cDNA or gDNA that made up the material.

How the authors handled the data: Researchers report that nucleated cell counts were estimated from reference gene primer amplification. The repertoire was sequenced with immunoSEQ multiplex PCR; TCRdb's copy has only in-frame clones and lacks some. V, J and clone size reflect that table, while D and trimming were determined from the DNA. This table has 340,000 or so clones, around four fifths appearing once. Trimming cost V 6 bases and J 0 bases, with 8 bases left between them. The CDR3 spans 13 residues. From germline, CDR1 is SGHNT and CDR2 YENEEA. The sequencing input was peripheral blood. The source of this sequence is a man younger than 40 with active or convalescent COVID-19. The chain is built from TRBV11-3 and TRBJ1-2; no clear D. DNA for the CDR3: TGTGCCAGCAGAGCCGGGGCTAACTATGGCTACACCTTC. It specifies CASRAGANYGYTF.